What follows are 27 T cell receptor beta chains derived from one specimen sequenced in a study of cytotoxic CD8 clonotypes in ibrutinib-treated CLL. TCRdb's table, derived via immunoSEQ multiplex PCR, lists solely in-frame clones and lacks some. The sample lists some 200,000 clones, about 72% occurring once. The sequences come from PBMCs, collected after 24 months of ibrutinib treatment. Receptors were obtained from a human donor with chronic lymphocytic leukemia.

The chain is built from TRBV4-1 and TRBJ2-6; tentative D call: TRBD1 (5 bases). Per the germline V gene, CDR1 is MGHRA and CDR2 is YSYEKL. Trimming removed 6 bases from V and 0 bases from J, with 18 bases in between. The CDR3 length is 18 residues. DNA for the CDR3: TGCGCCAGCAGGGACATGGGGCGTCTTATCTCTGGGGCCAACGTCCTGACTTTC. Amino acids: CASRDMGRLISGANVLTF.

CDR3 region: CAWSASRAVDEQFF. The CDR3 DNA sequence: TGTGCCTGGAGTGCTTCCAGGGCGGTGGATGAGCAGTTCTTC. The rearrangement links TRBV30 to TRBJ2-1; D may be TRBD1 (5 bases). The CDR3 has 14 amino acids. Trimming removed 1 base from V and 8 bases from J, with 15 bases in between. Germline V gene sequence: CDR1 GTSNPN, CDR2 SVGIG (reference sequence). Drawing the rest from reference TRBV30 and TRBJ2-1, the complete variable domain is SQTIHQWPATLVQPVGSPLSLECTVEGTSNPNLYWYRQAAGRGLQLLFYSVGIGQISSEVPQNLSASRPQDRQFILSSKKLLLSDSGFYLCAWSASRAVDEQFFGPGTRLTVL.

The chain links TRBV9 to TRBJ2-7; 8 positions agree with TRBD1. The CDR3 is 16 amino acids. With V trimmed by 2 bases and J by 7 bases, 14 bases remained unmatched. Per the germline V gene, CDR1 is SGDLS and CDR2 is YYNGEE. The chain's CDR3 is CASSVSGQAPRGEQYF. DNA of the CDR3: TGTGCCAGCAGCGTGTCGGGACAGGCGCCTCGTGGGGAGCAGTACTTC.

The V gene is TRBV6-1, the J gene TRBJ1-3; D call uncertain. This CDR3 comprises 12 residues. V was clipped by 5 bases and J by 1 base, with 3 bases between them. CDR1 MNHNS and CDR2 SASEGT come from the germline V gene. The CDR3: CASSYSGNTIYF. CDR3 nucleotides: TGTGCCAGCAGTTATTCTGGAAACACCATATATTTT.

This chain links TRBV15 with TRBJ2-1, with TRBD2 identical over 14 bases. This CDR3 spans 17 amino acids. The V and J ends lost 4 bases and 1 base, in that order; junction bases with no gene match: 3. CDR1 and CDR2 (germline): LNHNV, YYDKDF (reference sequence). In DNA form, the CDR3 reads TGTGCCACCAGCACGGGACTAGCGGGAGATTCCTACAATGAGCAGTTCTTC. This sequence encodes CATSTGLAGDSYNEQFF. Supplemented by reference TRBV15 and TRBJ2-1, the full variable domain reads DAMVIQNPRYQVTQFGKPVTLSCSQTLNHNVMYWYQQKSSQAPKLLFHYYDKDFNNEADTPDNFQSRRPNTSFCFLDIRSPGLGDTAMYLCATSTGLAGDSYNEQFFGPGTRLTVL.

This chain connects TRBV19 to TRBJ2-5; 7 bases line up with TRBD1. This CDR3 region has 13 residues. From germline, CDR1 is LNHDA and CDR2 SQIVND (reference sequence). V lost 4 bases, J lost 3 bases, and 2 bases stayed unmatched. CDR3 residues: CASSSDREETQYF. DNA for the CDR3: TGTGCCAGTAGTAGTGACAGGGAAGAGACCCAGTACTTC.

The gene calls are TRBV27 and TRBJ2-2; maybe TRBD2 (5 bases). Germline V lookup: CDR1 MNHEY, CDR2 SMNVEV (reference sequence). V was cut by 5 bases and J by 4 bases, with 17 bases left in between. The CDR3 contains 16 residues. CDR3 sequence: CASSPTRARGTGELFF. The CDR3 nucleotides are TGTGCCAGCAGTCCAACTAGGGCCCGAGGCACCGGGGAGCTGTTTTTT.

V gene TRBV20-1 combines with J gene TRBJ2-7, with no clear D. Germline V gene lookup returns CDR1 DFQATT and CDR2 SNEGSKA (reference sequence). The CDR3 is 11 residues long. Trimming cost V 6 bases and J 1 base, with 7 bases left between them. This chain's CDR3 is CSAGRSYEQYF. CDR3 sequence (DNA): TGCAGTGCAGGACGATCCTACGAGCAGTACTTC.

The chain links TRBV29-1 to TRBJ2-7, with 10 bases fitting TRBD2. The CDR3 totals 14 residues. Germline V gives CDR1 SQVTM, CDR2 ANQGSEA. J gave up 4 bases and V 7 bases, and 10 bases lay outside the gene matches. The CDR3 here is CSARRGGLAYEQYF. CDR3 in DNA: TGCAGCGCCCGCCGGGGGGGACTAGCGTACGAGCAGTACTTC.

The chain combines TRBV30 with TRBJ1-4; no clear D gene. Trimming left V 2 bases short and J 6 bases short, with 10 bases between. The CDR3 runs 13 residues. The germline CDR1 and CDR2 sequences are GTSNPN and SVGIG (reference sequence). CDR3 in amino acids: CAWSKGLDEKLFF. CDR3 in DNA: TGTGCCTGGAGTAAGGGTTTAGATGAAAAACTGTTTTTT.

The J gene is TRBJ2-3, the V gene TRBV4-3, with 10 bases identical to TRBD2. The CDR3 consists of 15 residues. The germline V gene encodes CDR1 LGHNA and CDR2 YSLEER. Unmatched junction bases numbered 3, after V lost 0 bases and J lost 6 bases. The CDR3 spells CASSQELAGVDTQYF. Written as DNA, the CDR3 is TGCGCCAGCAGCCAAGAGCTAGCGGGAGTGGATACGCAGTATTTT.

The chain uses TRBV18 and TRBJ2-1; D unclear. The CDR3 contains 13 residues. Trimming pared 2 bases from V and 8 bases from J, leaving 10 bases between. CDR1 is KGHSH, CDR2 LQKENI, per germline. The CDR3 nucleotides are TGTGCCAGCTCACCAAACTCCTGGGATGAGCAGTTCTTC. Protein: CASSPNSWDEQFF.

The chain links TRBV6-5 to TRBJ2-7, with D possibly TRBD2 on 7 matching bases. Germline-derived CDR1 and CDR2 are MNHEY and SVGAGI. The CDR3 covers 15 residues. V dropped 6 bases and J dropped 0 bases, with 15 bases sitting between them. The CDR3 DNA reads as TGTGCCAGCAGATACCGCGGGGGCAGCTCCTACGAGCAGTACTTC. As protein: CASRYRGGSSYEQYF.

The CDR3 sequence is CASSQELAGGFREQYF. The CDR3 bases are TGTGCCAGCAGCCAAGAGCTGGCGGGAGGTTTCCGCGAGCAGTACTTC. The chain is built from TRBV4-2 and TRBJ2-7; TRBD2 agrees at 8 bases. The CDR3 spans 16 residues. Trimming at V came to 0 bases and at J to 6 bases, leaving 10 bases not matched to a gene. Looked up from germline, CDR1 is LGHNA and CDR2 is YNFKEQ.

The J gene is TRBJ2-1, the V gene TRBV5-1; TRBD2 aligns across 9 bases. V was clipped by 4 bases and J by 5 bases; unmatched bases: 10. The germline V gene has CDR1 SGHRS and CDR2 YFSETQ. CDR3 length equals 16 residues. CDR3 amino acids: CASSPTSGEPNNEQFF. DNA for the CDR3: TGCGCCAGCAGCCCGACTAGCGGCGAACCTAACAATGAGCAGTTCTTC.

The V and J genes are TRBV5-1 and TRBJ2-1; 10 bases align to TRBD1. J was trimmed by 4 bases and V by 4 bases; bases with no gene match: 11. Germline CDR1 and CDR2: SGHRS and YFSETQ. This CDR3 is built from 17 residues. DNA for the CDR3: TGCGCCAGCAGCCTATGGCGGGACAGGGGACTATACAATGAGCAGTTCTTC. It translates to CASSLWRDRGLYNEQFF.

This clone appeared a single time. V and J are TRBV28 and TRBJ2-1; 7 bases align to TRBD2. The CDR3 spans 13 residues. Losses at the gene ends were 10 bases for V and 5 bases for J; bases not matched to a gene: 8. From germline, CDR1 is MDHEN and CDR2 SYDVKM. The CDR3 here is CATSSGEDNEQFF. In DNA form, the CDR3 reads TGTGCCACCTCTAGCGGTGAGGACAATGAGCAGTTCTTC.

There are many counts of this clone. The rearrangement links TRBV19 to TRBJ1-1; 7 bases are shared with TRBD1. The CDR3 is made up of 13 amino acids. Germline V CDR1 and CDR2: LNHDA, SQIVND (reference sequence). V shed 4 bases, J shed 3 bases, and the junction held 2 bases outside the gene matches. CDR3 residues: CASSTTGDTEAFF. Written as DNA, the CDR3 is TGTGCCAGTAGTACAACAGGGGACACTGAAGCTTTCTTT.

V gene TRBV11-3 combines with J gene TRBJ2-3; a possible D gene is TRBD2 (6 bases). The germline CDR1 and CDR2 sequences are SGHNT and YENEEA. The CDR3 totals 15 residues. With 0 bases removed from V and 4 bases from J, the gap between germline ends came to 11 bases. CDR3 sequence reads: CASSLDRGASDTQYF. CDR3 sequence (DNA): TGTGCCAGCAGCTTAGATCGCGGGGCCTCAGATACGCAGTATTTT.

The rearrangement joins TRBV4-3 to TRBJ2-6; either TRBD1 or TRBD2 may fit D (6 bases each). V was cut by 0 bases and J by 2 bases, with 11 bases left in between. The CDR3 spans 17 residues. The V gene's germline CDR1 is LGHNA and CDR2 YSLEER. The CDR3 DNA is TGCGCCAGCAGCCAAGATCCCCGGGGGCCTGGGGCCAACGTCCTGACTTTC. Its translation is CASSQDPRGPGANVLTF.

The chain combines TRBV10-3 with TRBJ2-3; 13 nucleotides line up with TRBD2. Germline CDR1 ENHRY, CDR2 SYGVKD. The trim removed 6 bases at V and 7 bases at J, leaving 7 bases unmatched. The CDR3 length is 15 residues. The CDR3 protein is CAIRRTSGSRNTQYF. The CDR3 nucleotides are TGTGCCATCAGGAGGACTAGCGGGAGTAGAAATACGCAGTATTTT.

The chain combines TRBV7-6 with TRBJ2-5, with 12 bases that match TRBD2. This CDR3 is built from 20 residues. Germline V gene sequence: CDR1 SGHVS, CDR2 FNYEAQ. J gave up 5 bases and V 5 bases, and 21 bases lay outside the gene matches. The CDR3 here is CASSHGPTSGSSRGRETQYF. The CDR3 DNA reads as TGTGCCAGCAGCCACGGGCCGACTAGCGGGAGTTCACGAGGGCGGGAGACCCAGTACTTC.

The V call is TRBV18, the J call TRBJ2-4; D is perhaps TRBD2 (6 bases). The germline CDR1 and CDR2 sequences are KGHSH and LQKENI. Trimming shortened V by 4 bases and J by 0 bases, and 22 bases separated the two germline ends. The CDR3 totals 19 residues. CDR3 residues: CASSLSGTYIIQAKNIQYF. CDR3 bases: TGTGCCAGCTCACTATCCGGGACTTACATCATCCAAGCCAAAAACATTCAGTACTTC.

The sample holds a few counts of this clone. The V and J genes are TRBV7-2 and TRBJ2-1; D perhaps matches TRBD2 (5 bases). CDR1 is SGHTA, CDR2 FQGNSA, per germline. The length of the CDR3 is 14 residues. V gave up 3 bases and J gave up 9 bases, with 15 bases separating them. Written as DNA, the CDR3 is TGTGCCAGCAGCTTGGAGGCTAGCTTAGGTGAGCAGTTCTTC. Amino acid sequence: CASSLEASLGEQFF.

This chain links TRBV6-5 with TRBJ1-2; 7 nucleotides align to TRBD1. The CDR3 extends over 13 amino acids. CDR1 is MNHEY and CDR2 is SVGAGI in the germline V gene. V lost 6 bases and J lost 4; bases outside the gene matches: 5. CDR3 loop: CASRPGTVYGYTF. CDR3 nucleotide sequence: TGTGCCAGCAGACCCGGGACAGTCTATGGCTACACCTTC.

The V call is TRBV27, the J call TRBJ1-2, with a tentative D call TRBD1 (5 bases). Between the trimmed V and J ends, which lost 6 bases and 4 bases, there was a span of 18 bases. CDR3 length: 15 residues. Germline V lookup: CDR1 MNHEY, CDR2 SMNVEV (reference sequence). The CDR3 protein is CASSSLNRDVYGYTF. The CDR3 DNA sequence: TGTGCCAGCAGCTCGCTTAACCGGGACGTCTATGGCTACACCTTC.

The chain joins TRBV5-1 to TRBJ2-5; TRBD2 agrees at 7 bases. V shed 0 bases, J shed 3 bases, and the junction held 8 bases outside the gene matches. The CDR3 has 16 amino acids. Germline assignment: CDR1 SGHRS and CDR2 YFSETQ. CDR3 in DNA: TGCGCCAGCAGCTTGGCAAGGACCCGGGGGGAAGAGACCCAGTACTTC. Translation: CASSLARTRGEETQYF.